This entry concerns a single TCR beta chain. The antigen remains unidentified. The entry originates in a study of cytomegalovirus exposure and HLA in healthy donors. Turning to the study itself: Tens of millions of unique TCRs, all from HLA-typed donors, were included in an early release of the data. Study-level points and caveats: A link between a missense DCLRE1C variant and TCR beta V- and J-gene trimming emerged from a later analysis. Of the V segments, some could not be distinguished, including TRBV6-2 and TRBV6-3, and were excluded.

Nominally healthy donors provided the samples, though records likely missed some immune exposures. It was with 60 Vbeta and 13 Jbeta primers that the PCR ran. The method was immunoSEQ multiplex PCR; TCRdb's version includes in-frame clones alone and lacks a portion of them. This sample carries 100,000 or so clones, 81% of them seen once, and the ten largest clones take about 4.9%. Deletions cut 0 bases from V and 2 bases from J, with 9 bases between. The CDR3 extends over 14 amino acids. Germline V gives CDR1 SGDLS, CDR2 YYNGEE. Source material: PBMCs. The rearrangement uses TRBV9 and TRBJ2-7; D unresolved. The TCR comes from a man aged 35-49 years in good health and CMV-seropositive. In DNA form, the CDR3 reads TGTGCCAGCAGCGTAGGGGCAGCTGCCTACGAGCAGTACTTC. Protein product: CASSVGAAAYEQYF.